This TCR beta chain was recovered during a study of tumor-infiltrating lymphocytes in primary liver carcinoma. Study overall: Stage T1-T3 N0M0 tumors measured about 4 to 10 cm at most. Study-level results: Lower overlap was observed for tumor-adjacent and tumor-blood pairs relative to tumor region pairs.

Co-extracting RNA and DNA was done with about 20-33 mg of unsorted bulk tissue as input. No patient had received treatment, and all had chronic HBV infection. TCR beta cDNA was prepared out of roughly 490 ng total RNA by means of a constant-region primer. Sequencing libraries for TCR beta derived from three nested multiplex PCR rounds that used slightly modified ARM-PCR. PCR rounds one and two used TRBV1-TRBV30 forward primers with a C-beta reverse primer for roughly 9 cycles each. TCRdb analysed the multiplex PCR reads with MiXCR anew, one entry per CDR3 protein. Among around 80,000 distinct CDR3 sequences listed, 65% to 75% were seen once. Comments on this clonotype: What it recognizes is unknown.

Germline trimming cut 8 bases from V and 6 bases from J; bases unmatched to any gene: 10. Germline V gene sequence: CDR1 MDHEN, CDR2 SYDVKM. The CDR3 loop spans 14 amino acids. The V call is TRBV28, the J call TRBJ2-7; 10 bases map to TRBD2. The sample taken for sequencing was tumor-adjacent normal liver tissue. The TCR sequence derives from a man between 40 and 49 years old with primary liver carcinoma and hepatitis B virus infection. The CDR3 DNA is TGTGCCAGCGGTCCTCTAGCGGGAGCCTTCGAGCAGTACTTC. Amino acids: CASGPLAGAFEQYF.